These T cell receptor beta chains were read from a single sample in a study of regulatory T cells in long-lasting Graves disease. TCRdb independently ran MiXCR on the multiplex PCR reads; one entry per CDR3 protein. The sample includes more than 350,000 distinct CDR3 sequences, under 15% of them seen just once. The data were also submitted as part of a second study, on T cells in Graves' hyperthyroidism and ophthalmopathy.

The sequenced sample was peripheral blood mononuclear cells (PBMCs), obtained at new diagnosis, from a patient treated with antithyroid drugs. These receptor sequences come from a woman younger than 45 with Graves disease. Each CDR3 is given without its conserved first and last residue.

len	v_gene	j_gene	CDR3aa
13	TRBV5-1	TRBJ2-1	ASSLFQGRRDEQF
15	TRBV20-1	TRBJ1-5	SARDSSRENSNQPQH
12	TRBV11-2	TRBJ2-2	ASSLVAGNGELF
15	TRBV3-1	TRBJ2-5	ASSQVSGGAGQETQY
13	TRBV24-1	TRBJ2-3	ATSETGPRTDTQY
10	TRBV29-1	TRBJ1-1	SVDFTGTEAF
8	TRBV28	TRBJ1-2	AIRDLGYT
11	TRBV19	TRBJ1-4	ARPGQFNEKLF
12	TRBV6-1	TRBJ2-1	ASSEGRRGLWQF
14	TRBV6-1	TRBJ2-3	AVNPLAGEWTDTQY
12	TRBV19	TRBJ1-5	ASSMWDSNQPQH
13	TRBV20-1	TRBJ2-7	SARRGVSSNYEQY
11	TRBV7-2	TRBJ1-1	ASSSMSNTEAF
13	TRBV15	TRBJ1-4	ATSLSRADNEKLF
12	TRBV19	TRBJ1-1	ASSMGQGRTEAF
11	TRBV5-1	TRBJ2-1	ASSVSRGNEQF
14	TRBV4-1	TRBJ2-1	ASNRLVSGSYNEQF
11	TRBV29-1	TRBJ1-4	SGGQGVNEKLF
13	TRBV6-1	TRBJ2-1	ASIRLAGGLREQF
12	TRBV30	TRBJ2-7	AWSLGTSENEQY
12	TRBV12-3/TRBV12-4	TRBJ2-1	ASSFGGRKNEQF
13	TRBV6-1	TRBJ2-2	ASNHGTENTGELF
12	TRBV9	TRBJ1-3	ASSVAGGRNTIY
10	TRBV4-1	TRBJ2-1	ASSQVLDEQF
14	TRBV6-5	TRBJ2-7	ASSYSAGQRSYEQY
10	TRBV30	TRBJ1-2	AWSGGLYGYT
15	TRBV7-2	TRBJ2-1	ASSSPVGQRNYNEQF
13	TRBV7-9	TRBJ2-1	ASSLEGGPWNEQF
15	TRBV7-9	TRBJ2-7	ASSLALAGGYSYEQY
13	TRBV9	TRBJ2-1	ASSARNNEHHFQF
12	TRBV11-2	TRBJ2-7	ASTRRDRSYEQY
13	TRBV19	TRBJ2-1	ASSHLGGAYNEQF
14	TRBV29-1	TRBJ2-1	SVEDEGTGGPNEQF
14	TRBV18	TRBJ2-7	ASSPFVGQGTHEQY
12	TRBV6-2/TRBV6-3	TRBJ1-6	ASTEGIPNSPLH
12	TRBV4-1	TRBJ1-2	ASSQGGTHYGYT